This TCR beta chain was documented in a study of cytomegalovirus exposure and HLA in healthy donors. Germline CDR1 reads MDHEN; CDR2 reads SYDVKM. The CDR3 has 15 residues. V was pared by 2 bases and J by 0 bases, with 8 bases between. The PCR made use of 60 Vbeta and 13 Jbeta primers. The repertoire was sequenced with immunoSEQ multiplex PCR; TCRdb's copy has only in-frame clones and lacks some. The sample carries around 90,000 clones, less than 80% recorded once. The sequence came from a woman aged 35 to 49 in good health and CMV-seronegative. V and J are TRBV28 and TRBJ1-5; D is undetermined. The sample taken for sequencing was PBMCs. The CDR3 sequence is CASSLRGISNQPQHF. Here the CDR3 DNA reads TGTGCCAGCAGTTTAAGAGGAATTAGCAATCAGCCCCAGCATTTT. Looking up the rest from reference TRBV28 and TRBJ1-5 gives the full variable domain: DVKVTQSSRYLVKRTGEKVFLECVQDMDHENMFWYRQDPGLGLRLIYFSYDVKMKEKGDIPEGYSVSREKKERFSLILESASTNQTSMYLCASSLRGISNQPQHFGDGTRLSIL.